This T cell receptor beta chain was observed in a study of OX40 agonist ivuxolimab in advanced cancers. Turning to the study itself: Intravenous ivuxolimab was administered to patients every 2 weeks at 0.01 to 10 mg/kg. Males comprised roughly four fifths of the group, whose mean age was about 61 years (range about 20 to 85).

Concerning this clone itself: What it binds is unknown.

Repertoires were generated with immunoSEQ multiplex PCR, while TCRdb's copy carries only in-frame clones and drops some. The table lists 43,000 or so clones, around 86% of them singletons. The ends were cut back, 5 bases at V and 0 bases at J, with 8 bases in the middle. There are 14 residues in the CDR3. The germline V gene has CDR1 SGHAT and CDR2 FQNNGV. Whole-study results and caveats: Some nonresponders additionally presented with little normalized T-cell clonal expansion.

This sample comprised CD4+ or CD8+ T cells sorted from blood, obtained in a trial of the OX40 agonist ivuxolimab. This TCR was sampled from an adult with an advanced solid tumor such as melanoma, head and neck, liver or kidney cancer. The V call is TRBV11-2, the J call TRBJ2-1; D is possibly TRBD2 (6 bases). The CDR3 region is CASSRGSSYNEQFF. The CDR3 DNA reads TGTGCCAGCAGCCGGGGGAGCTCCTACAATGAGCAGTTCTTC.